The rows below give T cell receptor beta chains drawn from one sample of a study of regulatory T cells in long-lasting Graves disease. MiXCR, run by TCRdb on the multiplex PCR reads, gives a single entry per CDR3 protein. The sample yields a few hundred thousand distinct CDR3 sequences, approximately 18% seen once. The sample also formed part of further work on T cells in Graves' hyperthyroidism and ophthalmopathy.

The material was peripheral blood mononuclear cells (PBMCs), obtained at new diagnosis, from a patient treated with antithyroid drugs. Receptor source: a woman aged 30 to 39 with Graves disease. The CDR3 runs from the conserved cysteine through the conserved F or W. Clone size is not always given. Where it is, it says once, few, many or a class for expanded clones.

clone_size v_call cdr3_aa
few TRBV5-4 CASSLSGTYTEAFF
many TRBV5-1 CASSPRRQGALMNTEAFF
many TRBV18 CASSPTQGLTGNTIYF
many TRBV7-9 CASSSNFDRGFGTEAFF
many TRBV20-1 CSARALRENIQYF
many TRBV11-3 CASSLFFGLSSYEQYF
many TRBV20-1 CSARAPGQGARETQYF
many TRBV5-1 CASSLGDRILNTEAFF
few TRBV24-1 CAASDSDGRHQPQHF
many TRBV2 CAIELGTSGGYTF
many TRBV11-2 CASSQQTGGNSPLHF
many TRBV29-1 CSVRNYGGRAEAFF
many TRBV7-8 CASSLVSGGYYEQYF
many TRBV2 CASSESAQLAKNIQYF
few TRBV19 CASRGRTGTRKGQPQHF
many TRBV27 CASSPGRRDEKLFF
many TRBV20-1 CSARDPRNHEQYF
few TRBV19 CASSIRDHNTEAFF
many TRBV3-1 CASSHLGGNEQFF
many TRBV9 CASSVLDSAEKLFF
many TRBV12-5 CASGLFSGTDYGYTF
many TRBV6-5 CASSLESGGWKGYTF
many TRBV3-1 CASSHSPGEYTIYF
- TRBV20-1 CSAPRRGQGYGYTF
many TRBV20-1 CSATRGRTRSMNTEAFF
many TRBV9 CASSASGGGGELFF
many TRBV4-1 CASSQTGVGGYTF
once TRBV20-1 CSASEGGAMYEQFF
many TRBV6-2/TRBV6-3 CASSENFRTLDGYTF
- TRBV29-1 CSVEASTGTGGLFF
many TRBV4-2 CASSLGQGVLDSPLHF
many TRBV5-1 CASSRAGGEAFF
many TRBV15 CATRVNTEAFF
many TRBV6-1 CASGARGAYEQYF
many TRBV11-3 CASSLGQSKEAFF
many TRBV6-1 CASSRSAFLRAFF
- TRBV19 CASSIKQNQPQHF
many TRBV6-2/TRBV6-3 CASSLFEEKLFF
many TRBV5-5 CASSLQADGEKLFF
- TRBV25-1 CASSGEGARTGELFF
many TRBV24-1 CATSDTGSRGTDTQYF
many TRBV18 CASSPRTVNTGELFF
many TRBV27 CASSPTTWAGGDNEQFF
many TRBV2 CASSPPYPNSNSPLHF
- TRBV19 CASSTYGQGGAEAFF
- TRBV18 CASSPDLPGSGANVLTF
many TRBV6-2/TRBV6-3 CASRTASNTEAFF
- TRBV27 CASRQGAWESLSYNSPLHF
many TRBV6-9 CASSYSTGTYEQYF
many TRBV6-2/TRBV6-3 CASSYGEGDKLFF
- TRBV6-2/TRBV6-3 CASSYLLAGGLTGNEQFF
- TRBV20-1 CSAESLGGGVTDTQYF